This TCR beta chain was observed in a study of blood T cell repertoires in COVID-19. Study as a whole: The samples span acute and convalescent COVID-19 from the United States, Italy and Spain.

Recruitment covered over 20 US areas and drew participants whose ages spanned roughly 18 to 90 years. Grouping used clinical history reported by participants in a survey and questionnaire. Two negative PCRs, clearance, or symptom resolution were required of recovered Cohort 3 donors. Profiled with immunoSEQ multiplex PCR; TCRdb holds only in-frame clones, not every one. The data hold a few hundred thousand clones, with more than 75% observed a single time. The CDR3 contains 17 residues. The germline gives CDR1 MNHEY, CDR2 SMNVEV (reference sequence). V shed 3 bases and J shed 0 bases, with 12 bases lying between them.

The chain links TRBV27 to TRBJ1-6; weak D call: TRBD1 (5 bases). Sequencing input: PBMCs or T cells enriched from blood (not recorded which). This TCR derives from a woman aged 30 to 39 who had recovered from COVID-19. Written as DNA, the CDR3 is TGTGCCAGCAGTTTCTCAGGGTCCAGCTCCTATAATTCACCCCTCCACTTT. Its translation is CASSFSGSSSYNSPLHF.